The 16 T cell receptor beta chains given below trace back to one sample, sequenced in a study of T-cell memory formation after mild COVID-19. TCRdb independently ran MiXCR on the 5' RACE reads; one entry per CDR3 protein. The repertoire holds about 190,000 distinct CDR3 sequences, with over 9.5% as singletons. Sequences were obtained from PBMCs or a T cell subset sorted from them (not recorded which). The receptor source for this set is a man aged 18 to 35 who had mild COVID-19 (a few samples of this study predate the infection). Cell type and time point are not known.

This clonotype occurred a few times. CDR3 in amino acids: CASSRTVGGESPLHF. As DNA, the CDR3 is TGCGCCAGCAGCCGCACCGTTGGGGGAGAGTCACCCCTCCACTTT. V usage is TRBV4-3 and J usage is TRBJ1-6, with D possibly being TRBD1 (5 bases). Trimming removed 4 bases from V and 10 bases from J, with 17 bases in between. Germline CDR1 LGHNA, CDR2 YSLEER. The CDR3 sequence is 15 residues long.

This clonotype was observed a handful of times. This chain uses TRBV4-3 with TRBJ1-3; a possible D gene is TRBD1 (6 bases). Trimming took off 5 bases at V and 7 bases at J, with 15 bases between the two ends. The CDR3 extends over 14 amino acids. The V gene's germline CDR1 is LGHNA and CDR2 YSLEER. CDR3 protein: CASSAAGAANTIYF. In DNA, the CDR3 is TGCGCCAGCAGCGCGGCAGGGGCGGCGAACACCATATATTTT.

CDR3 sequence (DNA): TGTGCCAGCAGATCCGGGACAGGGGTAGATGAGACCCAGTACTTC. Translated: CASRSGTGVDETQYF. This chain joins TRBV7-3 and TRBJ2-5, with 10 bases that match TRBD1. The CDR3 consists of 15 residues. Per the germline V gene, CDR1 is SGHTA and CDR2 is FQGTGA. V lost 6 bases, J lost 5 bases, and 9 bases stayed unmatched.

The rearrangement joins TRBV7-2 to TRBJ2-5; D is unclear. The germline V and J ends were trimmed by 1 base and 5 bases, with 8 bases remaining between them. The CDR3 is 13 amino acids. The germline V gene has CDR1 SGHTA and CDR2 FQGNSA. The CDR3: CASSLGVSETQYF. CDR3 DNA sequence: TGTGCCAGCAGCTTAGGTGTGAGCGAGACCCAGTACTTC.

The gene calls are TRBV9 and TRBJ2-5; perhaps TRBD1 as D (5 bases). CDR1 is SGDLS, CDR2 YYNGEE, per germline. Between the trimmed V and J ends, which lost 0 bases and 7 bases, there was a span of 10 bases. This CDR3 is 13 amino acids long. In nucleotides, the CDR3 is TGTGCCAGCAGCGTAGGGCAGGGTTCGACCCAGTACTTC. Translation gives CASSVGQGSTQYF.

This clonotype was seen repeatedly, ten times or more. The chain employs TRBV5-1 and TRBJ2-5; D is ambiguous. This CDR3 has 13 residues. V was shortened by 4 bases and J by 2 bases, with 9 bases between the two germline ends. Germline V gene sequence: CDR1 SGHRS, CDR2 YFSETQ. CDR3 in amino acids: CASSVRGQETQYF. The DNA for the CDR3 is TGCGCCAGCAGCGTTAGAGGACAAGAGACCCAGTACTTC. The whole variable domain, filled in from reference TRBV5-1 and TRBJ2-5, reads KAGVTQTPRYLIKTRGQQVTLSCSPISGHRSVSWYQQTPGQGLQFLFEYFSETQRNKGNFPGRFSGRQFSNSRSEMNVSTLELGDSALYLCASSVRGQETQYFGPGTRLLVL.

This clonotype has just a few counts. CDR3 coding DNA: TGTGCCAGCAGCCCATTCGAAGGACAGGGATACGAGCAGTACTTC. This codes for CASSPFEGQGYEQYF. The chain carries TRBV7-6 and TRBJ2-7; TRBD1 matches 8 bases. After removal of 5 bases from V and 4 bases from J, the junction contained 10 bases not matched to a gene. The CDR3 length is 15 residues. Germline V gene lookup returns CDR1 SGHVS and CDR2 FNYEAQ.

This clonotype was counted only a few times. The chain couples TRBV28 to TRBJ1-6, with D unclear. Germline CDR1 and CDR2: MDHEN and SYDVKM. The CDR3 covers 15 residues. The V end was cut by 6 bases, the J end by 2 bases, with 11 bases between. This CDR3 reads CASSGGRAYNSPLHF. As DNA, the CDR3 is TGTGCCAGCAGCGGAGGCCGGGCCTATAATTCACCCCTCCACTTT.

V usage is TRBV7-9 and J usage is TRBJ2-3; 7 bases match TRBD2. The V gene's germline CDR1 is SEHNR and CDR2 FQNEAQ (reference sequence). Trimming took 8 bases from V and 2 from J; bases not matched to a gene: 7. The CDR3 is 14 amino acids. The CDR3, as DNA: TGTGCCAGCGGACCCGGGGGGTACACAGATACGCAGTATTTT. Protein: CASGPGGYTDTQYF.

The CDR3 is CASTERQGYQGNTEAFF. The CDR3 DNA is TGTGCCAGCACCGAGAGACAGGGGTATCAGGGGAACACTGAAGCTTTCTTT. The rearrangement links TRBV6-5 to TRBJ1-1, with TRBD1 matching 8 bases. J lost 1 base, V lost 7 bases, and 14 bases had no gene match. Germline CDR1 reads MNHEY; CDR2 reads SVGAGI. This CDR3 has 17 residues.

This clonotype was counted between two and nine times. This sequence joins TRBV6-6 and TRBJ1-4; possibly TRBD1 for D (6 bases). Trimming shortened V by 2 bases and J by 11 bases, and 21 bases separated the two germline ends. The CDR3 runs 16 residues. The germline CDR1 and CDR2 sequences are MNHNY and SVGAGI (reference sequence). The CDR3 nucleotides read TGTGCCAGCAGTTACCCCGGTGGGACGGGACACGGTAAACTGTTTTTT. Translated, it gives CASSYPGGTGHGKLFF.

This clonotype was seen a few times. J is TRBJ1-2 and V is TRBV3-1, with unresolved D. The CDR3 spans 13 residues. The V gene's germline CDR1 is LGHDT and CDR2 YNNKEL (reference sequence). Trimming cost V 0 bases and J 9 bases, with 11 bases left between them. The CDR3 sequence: CASSQDKDGSYTF. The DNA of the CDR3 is TGTGCCAGCAGCCAAGATAAGGACGGCAGCTACACCTTC.

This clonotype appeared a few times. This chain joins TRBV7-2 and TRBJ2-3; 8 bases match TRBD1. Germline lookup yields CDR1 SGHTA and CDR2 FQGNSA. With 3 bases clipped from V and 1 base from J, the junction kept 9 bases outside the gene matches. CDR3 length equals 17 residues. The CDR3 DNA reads TGTGCCAGCAGCTTTCGCCCTCCGGGACAGGGCACAGATACGCAGTATTTT. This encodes CASSFRPPGQGTDTQYF.

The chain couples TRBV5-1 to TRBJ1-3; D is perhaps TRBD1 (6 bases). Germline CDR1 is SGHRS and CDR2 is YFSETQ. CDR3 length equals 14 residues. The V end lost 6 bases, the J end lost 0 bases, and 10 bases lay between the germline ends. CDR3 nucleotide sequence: TGCGCCAGCACGGGGACACCCTCTGGAAACACCATATATTTT. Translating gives CASTGTPSGNTIYF.

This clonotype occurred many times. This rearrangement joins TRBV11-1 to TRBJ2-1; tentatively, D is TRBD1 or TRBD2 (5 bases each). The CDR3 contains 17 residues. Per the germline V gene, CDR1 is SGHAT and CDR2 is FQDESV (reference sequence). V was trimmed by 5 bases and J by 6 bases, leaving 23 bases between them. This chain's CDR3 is CASSLGPSGTDLNEQFF. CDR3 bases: TGTGCCAGCAGCCTTGGACCCTCCGGGACGGACCTCAATGAGCAGTTCTTC.

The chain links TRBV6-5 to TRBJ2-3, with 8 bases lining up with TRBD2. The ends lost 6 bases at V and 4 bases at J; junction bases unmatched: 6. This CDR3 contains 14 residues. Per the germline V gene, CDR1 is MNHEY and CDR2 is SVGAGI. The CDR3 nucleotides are TGTGCCAGCAGCTATCGCGGGGGGTCAGATACGCAGTATTTT. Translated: CASSYRGGSDTQYF.